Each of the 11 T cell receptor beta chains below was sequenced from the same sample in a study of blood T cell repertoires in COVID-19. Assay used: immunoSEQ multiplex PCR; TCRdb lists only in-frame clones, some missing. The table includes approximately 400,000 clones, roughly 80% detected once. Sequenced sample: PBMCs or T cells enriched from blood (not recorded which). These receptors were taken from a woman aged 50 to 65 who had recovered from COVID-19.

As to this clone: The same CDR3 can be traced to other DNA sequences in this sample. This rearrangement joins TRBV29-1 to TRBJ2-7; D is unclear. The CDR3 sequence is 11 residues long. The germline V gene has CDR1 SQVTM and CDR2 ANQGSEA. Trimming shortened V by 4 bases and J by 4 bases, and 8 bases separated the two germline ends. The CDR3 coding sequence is TGCAGCGTTGGGAGCGCTTACGAGCAGTACTTC. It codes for CSVGSAYEQYF.

CDR3 nucleotides: TGCGCCAGCAGCTTGGGCAGTTTCACTGAAGCTTTCTTT. Residues: CASSLGSFTEAFF. The chain recombines TRBV5-1 with TRBJ1-1; no clear D gene. Germline V gives CDR1 SGHRS, CDR2 YFSETQ. The CDR3 is made up of 13 amino acids. Trimming left V 0 bases short and J 4 bases short, with 7 bases between.

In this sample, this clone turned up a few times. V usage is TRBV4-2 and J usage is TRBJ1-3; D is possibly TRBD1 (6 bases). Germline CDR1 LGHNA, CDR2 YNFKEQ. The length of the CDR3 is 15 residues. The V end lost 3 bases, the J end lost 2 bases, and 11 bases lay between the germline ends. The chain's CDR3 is CASSHREGAGNTIYF. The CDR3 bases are TGTGCCAGCAGCCACCGGGAGGGGGCTGGAAACACCATATATTTT.

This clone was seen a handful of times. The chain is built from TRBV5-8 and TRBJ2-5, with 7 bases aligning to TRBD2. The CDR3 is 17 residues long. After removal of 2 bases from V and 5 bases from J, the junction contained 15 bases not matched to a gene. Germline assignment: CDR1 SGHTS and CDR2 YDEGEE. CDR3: CASSFELWTSPWETQYF. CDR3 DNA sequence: TGTGCCAGCAGCTTTGAACTATGGACTAGTCCCTGGGAGACCCAGTACTTC.

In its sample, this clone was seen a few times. CDR3 in DNA: TGTGCCAGCTCTACTAGCGGGGGGCGCTACGAGCAGTACTTC. Protein: CASSTSGGRYEQYF. The chain links TRBV18 to TRBJ2-7; 12 nucleotides line up with TRBD2. Germline trimming cut 6 bases from V and 3 bases from J; bases unmatched to any gene: 3. The CDR3 totals 14 residues. Germline CDR1 is KGHSH and CDR2 is LQKENI.

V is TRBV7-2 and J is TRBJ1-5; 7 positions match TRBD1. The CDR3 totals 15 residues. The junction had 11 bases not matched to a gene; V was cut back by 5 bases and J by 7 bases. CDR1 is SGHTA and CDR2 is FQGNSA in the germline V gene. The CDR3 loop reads CASSLPGQTDQPQHF. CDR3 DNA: TGTGCCAGCAGCCTCCCGGGACAGACCGACCAGCCCCAGCATTTT.

CDR3 nucleotide sequence: TGTGCCAGCAGCTTCAGGACAGGGGGCTGGGAAGATACGCAGTATTTT. Encoded protein: CASSFRTGGWEDTQYF. The chain uses TRBV7-9 and TRBJ2-3; 11 nucleotides agree with TRBD1. CDR3 length: 16 residues. Trimming took 3 bases from V and 5 from J; bases not matched to a gene: 7. Germline CDR1 and CDR2: SEHNR and FQNEAQ (reference sequence).

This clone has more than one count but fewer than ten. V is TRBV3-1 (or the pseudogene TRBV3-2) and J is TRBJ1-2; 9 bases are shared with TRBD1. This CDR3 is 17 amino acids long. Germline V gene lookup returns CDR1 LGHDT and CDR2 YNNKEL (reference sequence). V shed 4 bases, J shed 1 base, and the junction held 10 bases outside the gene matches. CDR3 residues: CASSLQTGGVINYGYTF. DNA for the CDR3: TGTGCCAGCAGCCTACAGACAGGGGGGGTAATTAACTATGGCTACACCTTC.

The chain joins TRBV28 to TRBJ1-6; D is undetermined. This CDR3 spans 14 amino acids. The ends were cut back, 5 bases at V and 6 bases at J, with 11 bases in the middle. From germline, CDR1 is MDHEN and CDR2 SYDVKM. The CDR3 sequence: CASSGAAFNSPLHF. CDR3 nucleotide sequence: TGTGCCAGCAGTGGAGCAGCGTTTAATTCACCCCTCCACTTT.

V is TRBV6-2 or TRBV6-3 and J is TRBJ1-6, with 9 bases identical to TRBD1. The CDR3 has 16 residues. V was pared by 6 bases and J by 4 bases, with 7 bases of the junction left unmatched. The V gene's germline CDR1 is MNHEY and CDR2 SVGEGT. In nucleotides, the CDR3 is TGTGCCAGCAGCCCGACAGGGGGATTTTATAATTCACCCCTCCACTTT. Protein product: CASSPTGGFYNSPLHF.

CDR3 DNA: TGTGCCAGCAGCCAAAGTTTTGGACAGACCTACTATGGCTACACCTTC. It codes for CASSQSFGQTYYGYTF. This chain joins TRBV3-1 (or the pseudogene TRBV3-2) and TRBJ1-2; TRBD1 is a possible D gene (6 bases). The V end lost 2 bases, the J end lost 3 bases, and 16 bases lay between the germline ends. In germline, CDR1 is LGHDT, CDR2 YNNKEL (reference sequence). CDR3 length: 16 residues.